This T cell receptor (beta chain) was identified in a study of Graves' ophthalmopathy and Graves' hyperthyroidism. The authors amplified TCR beta CDR3 regions, and they did so from RNA transcripts for repertoire sequencing. The workflow started with a first-round RT-PCR run with HTBI primers and then moved on to a second-round multiplex PCR. TCRdb re-analysed the multiplex PCR reads in MiXCR, keeping a single row per CDR3 protein. The sample contains approximately 640,000 distinct CDR3 sequences, 35% to 45% of which appear only once. Losses at the gene ends were 5 bases for V and 5 bases for J; bases not matched to a gene: 8. The CDR3 extends over 16 amino acids. Germline V gene data show CDR1 as DFQATT and CDR2 as SNEGSKA (reference sequence).

The chain couples TRBV20-1 to TRBJ2-2, with 13 bases aligning to TRBD2. The receptor was derived from an adult man with Graves' ophthalmopathy. The sample was peripheral blood. The CDR3 reads CSAYGLAGEGTGELFF. CDR3 sequence (DNA): TGCAGTGCTTATGGACTAGCGGGAGAGGGAACCGGGGAGCTGTTTTTT.